These T cell receptor beta chains were read from a single sample in a study of blood T cell repertoires in COVID-19. Generated by immunoSEQ multiplex PCR, the TCRdb table keeps only in-frame clones and is missing some. The sample records about 240,000 clones, about four fifths being singletons. Sequencing input: peripheral blood. The receptor set was obtained from a woman over 75 with acute or convalescent COVID-19. Both conserved end residues are part of each CDR3. The D gene is left open where the match is weak. A clone size is listed for some rows: how often the clone was seen (once, few, many), or a class if it is expanded.

TRBD2 | TRBJ2-2 | NA | TRBV5-1 | CASSELAGFNTGELFF | TGCGCCAGCAGCGAGTTAGCGGGGTTCAACACCGGGGAGCTGTTTTTT
NA | TRBJ1-5 | NA | TRBV10-3 | CAISEGGKGNQPQHF | TGTGCCATCAGTGAGGGGGGCAAAGGCAATCAGCCCCAGCATTTT
TRBD1 | TRBJ1-1 | NA | TRBV10-3 | CAIRSGTGSEAFF | TGTGCCATCAGGAGCGGGACAGGGAGTGAAGCTTTCTTT
TRBD1 | TRBJ1-1 | few | TRBV12-3/TRBV12-4 | CASRRDRAEAFF | TGTGCCAGCAGGCGGGACAGGGCAGAAGCTTTCTTT
TRBD1 | TRBJ2-1 | NA | TRBV10-2 | CASGTDTGNEQFF | TGCGCCAGCGGGACAGATACAGGTAATGAGCAGTTCTTC
TRBD1 | TRBJ1-3 | NA | TRBV28 | CASTRQGGNTIYF | TGTGCCAGCACCCGACAGGGTGGAAACACCATATATTTT
TRBD1 | TRBJ1-2 | NA | TRBV28 | CAIKGQGVYGYTF | TGTGCCATCAAGGGACAGGGCGTCTATGGCTACACCTTC
TRBD1 | TRBJ1-2 | many | TRBV2 | CASNPGTGGNGYTF | TGTGCCAGCAATCCCGGGACAGGGGGCAATGGCTACACCTTC
NA | TRBJ2-3 | once | TRBV2 | CASMRQTTDTQYF | TGTGCCAGCATGAGACAGACCACAGATACGCAGTATTTT
NA | TRBJ2-7 | medium-sized | TRBV28 | CASSFGPTGSYEQYF | TGTGCCAGCAGTTTTGGCCCAACAGGGTCCTACGAGCAGTACTTC
TRBD2 | TRBJ2-4 | NA | TRBV27 | CASSLIAGGSSKNIQYF | TGTGCCAGCAGTTTAATAGCGGGGGGATCGTCCAAAAACATTCAGTACTTC
TRBD1 | TRBJ2-7 | NA | TRBV28 | CASSLSGGRVYEQYF | TGTGCCAGCAGTCTTTCAGGGGGAAGGGTATACGAGCAGTACTTC
NA | TRBJ1-4 | NA | TRBV19 | CASRQGATNEKLFF | TGTGCCAGTAGACAGGGCGCAACTAATGAAAAACTGTTTTTT
TRBD1 | TRBJ2-3 | NA | TRBV9 | CASSVRQGESTDTQYF | TGTGCCAGCAGCGTTAGACAGGGGGAGAGCACAGATACGCAGTATTTT
NA | TRBJ1-1 | NA | TRBV5-4 | CASSLRGWTEAFF | TGTGCCAGCAGCTTGAGGGGTTGGACTGAAGCTTTCTTT
NA | TRBJ1-1 | NA | TRBV7-7 | CASSLAEGSEAFF | TGTGCTAGCAGCTTAGCCGAGGGCTCTGAAGCTTTCTTT
TRBD1 | TRBJ2-3 | once | TRBV2 | CASSKRTGDGDTQYF | TGTGCCAGCAGTAAACGGACAGGGGATGGGGATACGCAGTATTTT
NA | TRBJ1-4 | NA | TRBV28 | CASSPGGSNEKLFF | TGTGCCAGCAGCCCCGGGGGGTCCAATGAAAAACTGTTTTTT
NA | TRBJ1-6 | NA | TRBV6-5 | CASGARAAVPLHF | TGTGCCAGCGGGGCTCGGGCAGCAGTCCCCCTCCACTTT
NA | TRBJ1-2 | NA | TRBV2 | CASRYGRAGEVGYTF | TGTGCCAGCAGATACGGCAGGGCCGGAGAGGTTGGCTACACCTTC
NA | TRBJ1-4 | NA | TRBV3-1/TRBV3-2 | CASSQAELDISPFF | TGTGCCAGCAGCCAAGCCGAATTGGACATATCTCCGTTTTTT
NA | TRBJ1-5 | NA | TRBV4-1 | CASSQEATYSNQPQHF | TGCGCCAGCAGCCAGGAGGCTACCTATAGCAATCAGCCCCAGCATTTT
TRBD1 | TRBJ1-2 | NA | TRBV18 | CASSPTVAGGSYGYTF | TGTGCCAGCTCCCCTACTGTAGCAGGGGGGAGTTATGGCTACACCTTC
NA | TRBJ1-5 | NA | TRBV6-6 | CASSYGGSNQPQHF | TGTGCCAGCAGTTACGGGGGGAGCAATCAGCCCCAGCATTTT
NA | TRBJ2-3 | NA | TRBV6-4 | CASSDSTSTDTQYF | TGTGCCAGCAGTGACTCTACTAGCACAGATACGCAGTATTTT
NA | TRBJ1-5 | NA | TRBV27 | CASSPSGGGQPQHF | TGTGCCAGCAGTCCGTCGGGGGGTGGTCAGCCCCAGCATTTT
TRBD2 | TRBJ2-3 | NA | TRBV28 | CASSLQVWTSGGAPLGGTQYF | TGTGCCAGCAGTTTACAGGTCTGGACTAGCGGGGGGGCGCCCCTGGGGGGAACGCAGTATTTT
TRBD1 | TRBJ1-2 | NA | TRBV28 | CASRQGVYGYTF | TGTGCCAGCCGACAGGGAGTCTATGGCTACACCTTC
TRBD1 | TRBJ2-3 | NA | TRBV7-6 | CASSSGQGGRTDTQYF | TGTGCCAGCAGCTCGGGACAGGGGGGGAGGACAGATACGCAGTATTTT
TRBD2 | TRBJ2-7 | NA | TRBV6-6 | CASRQGLGYEQYF | TGTGCCAGCAGACAGGGACTAGGCTACGAGCAGTACTTC
NA | TRBJ2-2 | NA | TRBV5-1 | CASSLASGTGELFF | TGCGCCAGCAGCTTGGCATCGGGTACGGGGGAGCTGTTTTTT
TRBD1 | TRBJ2-2 | NA | TRBV3-1/TRBV3-2 | CASSHRQGAAGELFF | TGTGCCAGCAGCCACCGACAGGGGGCCGCCGGGGAGCTGTTTTTT
TRBD2 | TRBJ2-2 | NA | TRBV12-5 | CASGARMTSGGSHTGELFF | TGTGCTAGTGGCGCCCGAATGACTAGCGGGGGGAGTCACACCGGGGAGCTGTTTTTT
NA | TRBJ1-6 | NA | TRBV5-4 | CASSLDRARSPLHF | TGTGCCAGCAGCTTGGACAGGGCCCGGTCACCCCTCCACTTT
NA | TRBJ2-3 | once | TRBV10-3 | CAIEGDTDTQYF | TGTGCCATCGAAGGGGATACAGATACGCAGTATTTT
NA | TRBJ2-7 | NA | TRBV9 | CASSVGGDANYEQYF | TGTGCCAGCAGCGTAGGGGGGGACGCCAACTACGAGCAGTACTTC
NA | TRBJ2-2 | NA | TRBV7-8 | CASTIRGGTGELFF | TGTGCCAGCACCATAAGGGGGGGCACCGGGGAGCTGTTTTTT
TRBD1 | TRBJ1-2 | NA | TRBV6-1 | CASSELTGGYGYTF | TGTGCCAGCAGTGAGTTGACAGGGGGGTATGGCTACACCTTC
TRBD1 | TRBJ1-2 | NA | TRBV5-5 | CASSRDRDYGYTF | TGTGCCAGCAGCCGGGACAGGGATTATGGCTACACCTTC
NA | TRBJ2-1 | NA | TRBV6-5 | CASSISWGAYNEQFF | TGTGCCAGCAGCATCAGCTGGGGGGCCTACAATGAGCAGTTCTTC
TRBD1 | TRBJ2-7 | NA | TRBV7-8 | CASSPFRDRAHEQYF | TGTGCCAGCAGCCCATTCAGGGACAGGGCTCACGAGCAGTACTTC
NA | TRBJ2-7 | NA | TRBV5-5 | CASSLTGYYEQYF | TGTGCCAGCAGTCTGACAGGTTACTACGAGCAGTACTTC
NA | TRBJ1-4 | NA | TRBV15 | CATSNEQASLEKLFF | TGTGCCACCAGCAATGAACAGGCCTCGTTAGAAAAACTGTTTTTT
TRBD2 | TRBJ2-5 | NA | TRBV6-2/TRBV6-3 | CASSPTSGGGWETQYF | TGTGCCAGCAGCCCTACTAGCGGGGGGGGATGGGAGACCCAGTACTTC
NA | TRBJ1-6 | few | TRBV3-1/TRBV3-2 | CASSQEGGNSPLHF | TGTGCCAGCAGCCAAGAAGGAGGTAATTCACCCCTCCACTTT
TRBD1 | TRBJ1-6 | NA | TRBV27 | CASSSKTGGYSPLHF | TGTGCCAGCAGTTCAAAGACAGGGGGCTATTCACCCCTCCACTTT
NA | TRBJ1-5 | NA | TRBV6-5 | CASSYSAGVQPQHF | TGTGCCAGCAGTTACTCCGCAGGGGTTCAGCCCCAGCATTTT
NA | TRBJ1-2 | once | TRBV11-2 | CASSLGVGAIKNGYTF | TGTGCCAGCAGCTTAGGGGTAGGGGCAATAAAGAATGGCTACACCTTC
TRBD2 | TRBJ2-7 | NA | TRBV18 | CASSPPGGLAGNNEQYF | TGTGCCAGCTCACCACCGGGGGGACTAGCGGGGAACAACGAGCAGTACTTC
NA | TRBJ2-7 | NA | TRBV19 | CASRGDTYEQYF | TGTGCCAGTAGGGGCGACACCTACGAGCAGTACTTC
TRBD2 | TRBJ2-7 | NA | TRBV18 | CASSPNSGGPVYEQYF | TGTGCCAGCTCGCCAAATAGCGGGGGACCCGTCTACGAGCAGTACTTC
NA | TRBJ2-1 | NA | TRBV5-1 | CASSPWTVYNEQFF | TGCGCCAGCAGCCCATGGACAGTCTACAATGAGCAGTTCTTC